One and the same sample provided the 10 T cell receptor beta chains below, sequenced in a study of technical replicates of blood from a few donors (TCRdb year 2017). Libraries were prepared through the immunoSEQ multiplex PCR assay. TCRdb took over this immuneACCESS table, retaining in-frame rearrangements with V and J assigned. Such tables are incomplete; in checked studies, under half of the missing clones stem from an unresolved V gene, and the remainder is unexplained. Counted in this sample were around 76,000 clones; 75% to 95% of them appeared once. In total, the top ten clones hold 0.25% of the sample. The sample taken for sequencing was T cells isolated from PBMCs. These receptors all stem from a human donor in good health.

This clone came up once. J is TRBJ1-2 and V is TRBV5-1; TRBD1 matches 11 bases. V was pared by 4 bases and J by 4 bases, with 6 bases of the junction left unmatched. The CDR3 runs to 15 residues. In germline, CDR1 is SGHRS, CDR2 YFSETQ. The CDR3 bases are TGCGCCAGCAGCCACGGGACAGGGGGTGTCTATGGCTACACCTTC. It specifies CASSHGTGGVYGYTF.

This clone turned up a few times. The CDR3 sequence is CASSPRENTEAFF. CDR3 nucleotides: TGTGCCAGCTCACCACGAGAGAACACTGAAGCTTTCTTT. The gene calls are TRBV18 and TRBJ1-1, with D unclear. In germline, CDR1 is KGHSH, CDR2 LQKENI. CDR3 length: 13 amino acids. V was trimmed by 1 base and J by 1 base, leaving 4 bases between them.

The chain carries TRBV30 and TRBJ1-1, with a weak D call TRBD1 (5 bases). Per germline, CDR1 GTSNPN and CDR2 SVGIG (reference sequence). Trimming took 4 bases from V and 3 from J, leaving 12 bases between them. The CDR3 runs 13 residues. CDR3 DNA: TGTGCCTGGACCGTCGGGGGTTACACTGAAGCTTTCTTT. The encoded protein is CAWTVGGYTEAFF.

V and J are TRBV7-3 and TRBJ1-4; possible D gene TRBD1, 6 bases. Trimming took 5 bases from V and 7 from J, leaving 14 bases between them. This CDR3 is built from 14 residues. Germline CDR1 SGHTA, CDR2 FQGTGA. As DNA, the CDR3 is TGTGCCAGCAGCAAGGACAGTTGGGGTGAAAAACTGTTTTTT. Translating it yields CASSKDSWGEKLFF. Variable domain in full (rest from reference TRBV7-3 and TRBJ1-4): GAGVSQTPSNKVTEKGKYVELRCDPISGHTALYWYRQSLGQGPEFLIYFQGTGAADDSGLPNDRFFAVRPEGSVSTLKIQRTERGDSAVYLCASSKDSWGEKLFFGSGTQLSVL.

V gene TRBV19 combines with J gene TRBJ2-2; D gene ambiguous. CDR1 is LNHDA, CDR2 SQIVND, per germline (reference sequence). Between the trimmed V and J ends, which lost 7 bases and 1 base, there was a span of 13 bases. The CDR3 sequence is 15 residues long. The DNA for the CDR3 is TGTGCCAGTACCCCCTCTTTTCGGAACACCGGGGAGCTGTTTTTT. It is translated as CASTPSFRNTGELFF.

The V gene is TRBV5-1, the J gene TRBJ2-1; D remains ambiguous. Germline-derived CDR1 and CDR2 are SGHRS and YFSETQ. Trimming left V 0 bases short and J 4 bases short, with 11 bases between. The CDR3 runs 15 residues. CDR3 DNA: TGCGCCAGCAGCTTGGAAAAGACTGCGTACAATGAGCAGTTCTTC. It specifies CASSLEKTAYNEQFF.

This chain uses TRBV19 with TRBJ2-1; TRBD2 aligns across 11 bases. The CDR3 has 16 residues. V trimming: 4 bases; J trimming: 8 bases; junction bases outside the gene matches: 10. Germline CDR1 and CDR2: LNHDA and SQIVND (reference sequence). CDR3: CASSTRLAGSAHEQFF. Here the CDR3 DNA reads TGTGCCAGTAGTACGAGACTAGCGGGAAGCGCCCATGAGCAGTTCTTC.

The chain joins TRBV4-1 to TRBJ2-2, with 9 nucleotides matching TRBD1. The CDR3 is 17 residues long. Germline assignment: CDR1 MGHRA and CDR2 YSYEKL. J gave up 4 bases and V 3 bases, and 9 bases lay outside the gene matches. DNA of the CDR3: TGCGCCAGCAGCCACCCCCTGGAGACAGGGGGCACCGGGGAGCTGTTTTTT. Translated, it gives CASSHPLETGGTGELFF.

The chain links TRBV7-2 to TRBJ1-4, with D hard to call. V was clipped by 3 bases and J by 10 bases, with 21 bases between them. CDR3 length: 16 amino acids. Germline assignment: CDR1 SGHTA and CDR2 FQGNSA. CDR3 in DNA: TGTGCCAGCAGCTTGGAATCTGGCGTCCGGGTTGGAAAACTGTTTTTT. It translates to CASSLESGVRVGKLFF.

The J gene is TRBJ2-7, the V gene TRBV27, with a tentative D call TRBD2 (5 bases). CDR1 is MNHEY and CDR2 is SMNVEV in the germline V gene (reference sequence). Trimming pared 7 bases from V and 2 bases from J, leaving 15 bases between. The CDR3 sequence is 14 residues long. CDR3 coding DNA: TGTGCCAGCATCGCCCTGGAGAGGGCCTACGAGCAGTACTTC. Residues: CASIALERAYEQYF.